The sequence of this TCR beta chain was determined in a study of metastatic and nonmetastatic thyroid tumors. Study observations and caveats: Malignant tumors reportedly showed significantly higher TCR beta diversity than benign nodules in both blood and tumor.

TCRdb re-processed the PCR reads through MiXCR. The sample carries around 10,000 clones, under 30% recorded once. In the case of this clone: Its antigen is unknown.

Thyroid surgery had not been preceded by any treatment in any patient. This CDR3 is built from 17 residues. CDR1 KGHSH and CDR2 LQKENI come from the germline V gene. The ends lost 3 bases at V and 5 bases at J; junction bases unmatched: 5. This chain uses TRBV18 with TRBJ2-2; 14 bases are shared with TRBD2. This sequence was found in a female donor with papillary thyroid cancer or a benign thyroid nodule (not recorded which). Some clones in this sample may be carry-over from other donors' samples. Sequencing was done on a sample of tumor tissue. DNA for the CDR3: TGTGCCAGCTCACCTCGACTAGCGGGGGGGCGTACCGGGGAGCTGTTTTTT. It yields the protein CASSPRLAGGRTGELFF.